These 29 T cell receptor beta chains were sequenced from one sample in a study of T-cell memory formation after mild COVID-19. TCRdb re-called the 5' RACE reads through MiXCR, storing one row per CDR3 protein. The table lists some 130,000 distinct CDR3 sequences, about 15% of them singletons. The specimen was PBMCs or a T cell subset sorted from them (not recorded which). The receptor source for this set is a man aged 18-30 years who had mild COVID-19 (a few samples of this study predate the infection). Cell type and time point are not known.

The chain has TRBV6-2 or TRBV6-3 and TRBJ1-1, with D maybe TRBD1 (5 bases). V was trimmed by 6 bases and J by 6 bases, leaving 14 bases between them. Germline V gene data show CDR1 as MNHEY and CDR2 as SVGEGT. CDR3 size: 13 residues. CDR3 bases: TGTGCCAGCAGAACGACAGCGGGCGCTGAAGCTTTCTTT. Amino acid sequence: CASRTTAGAEAFF.

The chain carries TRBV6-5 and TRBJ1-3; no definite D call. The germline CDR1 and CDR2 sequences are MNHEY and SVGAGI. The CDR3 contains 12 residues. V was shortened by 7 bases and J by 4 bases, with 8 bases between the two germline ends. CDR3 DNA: TGTGCCAGCAAAGGTGCCGGAAACACCATATATTTT. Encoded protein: CASKGAGNTIYF.

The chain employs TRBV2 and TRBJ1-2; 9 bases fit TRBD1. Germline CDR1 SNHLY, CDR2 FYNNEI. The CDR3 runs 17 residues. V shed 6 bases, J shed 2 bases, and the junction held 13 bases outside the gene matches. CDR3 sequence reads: CASRPGQGIARNYGYTF. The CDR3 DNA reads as TGTGCCAGCAGACCGGGACAGGGAATCGCAAGGAACTATGGCTACACCTTC.

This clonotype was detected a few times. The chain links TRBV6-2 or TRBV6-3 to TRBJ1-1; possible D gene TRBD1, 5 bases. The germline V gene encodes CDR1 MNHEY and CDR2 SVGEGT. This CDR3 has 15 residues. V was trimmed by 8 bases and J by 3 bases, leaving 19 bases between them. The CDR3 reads CASLTASNEYTEAFF. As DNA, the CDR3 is TGTGCCAGCTTGACAGCTTCTAATGAATACACTGAAGCTTTCTTT.

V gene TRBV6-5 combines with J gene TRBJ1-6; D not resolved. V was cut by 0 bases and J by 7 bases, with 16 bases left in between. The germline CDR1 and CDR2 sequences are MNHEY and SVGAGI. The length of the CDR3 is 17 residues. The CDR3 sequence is CASSYSSVGAPNSPLHF. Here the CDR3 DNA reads TGTGCCAGCAGTTACTCGAGTGTGGGAGCCCCAAATTCACCCCTCCACTTT.

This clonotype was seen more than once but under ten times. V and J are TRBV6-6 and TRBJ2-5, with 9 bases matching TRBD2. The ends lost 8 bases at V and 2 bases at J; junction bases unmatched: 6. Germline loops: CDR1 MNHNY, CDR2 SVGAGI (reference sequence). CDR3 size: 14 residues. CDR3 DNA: TGTGCCAGCTGGCGGGGGGGGCGGCAAGAGACCCAGTACTTC. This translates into CASWRGGRQETQYF.

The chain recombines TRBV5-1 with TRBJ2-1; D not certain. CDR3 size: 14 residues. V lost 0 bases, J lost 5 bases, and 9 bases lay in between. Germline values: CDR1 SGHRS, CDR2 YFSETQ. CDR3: CASSLAGSDNEQFF. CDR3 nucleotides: TGCGCCAGCAGCTTGGCCGGAAGCGACAATGAGCAGTTCTTC.

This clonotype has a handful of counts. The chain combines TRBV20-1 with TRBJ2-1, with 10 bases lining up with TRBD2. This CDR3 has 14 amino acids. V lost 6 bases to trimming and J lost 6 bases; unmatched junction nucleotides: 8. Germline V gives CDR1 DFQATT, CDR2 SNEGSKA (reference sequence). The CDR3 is CSAQAGGPSNEQFF. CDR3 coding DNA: TGCAGTGCCCAAGCGGGGGGGCCGTCCAATGAGCAGTTCTTC.

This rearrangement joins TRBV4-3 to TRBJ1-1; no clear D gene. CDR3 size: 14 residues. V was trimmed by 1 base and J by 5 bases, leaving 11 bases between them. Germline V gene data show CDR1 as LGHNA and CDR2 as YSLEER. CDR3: CASSQAGTGTEAFF. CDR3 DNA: TGCGCCAGCAGCCAAGCCGGCACCGGGACTGAAGCTTTCTTT.

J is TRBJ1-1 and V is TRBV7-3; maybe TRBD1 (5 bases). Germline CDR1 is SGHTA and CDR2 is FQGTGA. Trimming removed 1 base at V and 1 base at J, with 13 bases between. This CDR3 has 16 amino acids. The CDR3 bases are TGTGCCAGCAGCTTAATGGCCCCAGGGCCGAACACTGAAGCTTTCTTT. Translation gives CASSLMAPGPNTEAFF.

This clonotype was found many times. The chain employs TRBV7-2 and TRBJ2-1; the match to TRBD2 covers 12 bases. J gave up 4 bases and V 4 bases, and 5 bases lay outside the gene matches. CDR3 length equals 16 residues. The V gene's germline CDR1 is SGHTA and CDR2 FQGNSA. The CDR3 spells CASSSRLAGDYNEQFF. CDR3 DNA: TGTGCCAGCAGCTCCAGACTAGCGGGGGATTACAATGAGCAGTTCTTC.

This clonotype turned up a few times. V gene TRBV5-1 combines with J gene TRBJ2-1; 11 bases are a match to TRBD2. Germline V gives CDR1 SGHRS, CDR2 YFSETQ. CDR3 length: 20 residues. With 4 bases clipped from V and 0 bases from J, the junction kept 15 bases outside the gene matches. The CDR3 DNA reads TGCGCCAGCAGCCTCACCCTGACTAGCGGGGTTAAATTCTCCTACAATGAGCAGTTCTTC. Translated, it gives CASSLTLTSGVKFSYNEQFF.

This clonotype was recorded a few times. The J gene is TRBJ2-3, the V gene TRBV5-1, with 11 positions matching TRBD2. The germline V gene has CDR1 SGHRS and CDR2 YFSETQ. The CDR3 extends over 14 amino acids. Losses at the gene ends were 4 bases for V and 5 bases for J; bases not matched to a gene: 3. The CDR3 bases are TGCGCCAGCAGCCAGACTAGCGGGGAAGATACGCAGTATTTT. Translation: CASSQTSGEDTQYF.

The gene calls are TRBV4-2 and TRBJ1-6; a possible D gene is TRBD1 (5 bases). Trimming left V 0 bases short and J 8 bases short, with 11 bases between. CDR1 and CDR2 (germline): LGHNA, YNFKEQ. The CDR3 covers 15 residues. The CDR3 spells CASSQEPGMDSPLHF. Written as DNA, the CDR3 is TGTGCCAGCAGCCAAGAACCAGGGATGGATTCACCCCTCCACTTT.

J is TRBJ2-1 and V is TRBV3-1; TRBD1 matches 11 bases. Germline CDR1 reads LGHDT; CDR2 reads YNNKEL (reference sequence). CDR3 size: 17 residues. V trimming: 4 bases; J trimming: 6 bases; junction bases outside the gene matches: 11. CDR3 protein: CASSRSSGTGGRNEQFF. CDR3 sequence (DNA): TGTGCCAGCAGCCGAAGCTCCGGGACAGGGGGACGCAATGAGCAGTTCTTC.

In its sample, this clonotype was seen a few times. The CDR3: CASSRPPLEAFF. CDR3 DNA sequence: TGTGCCAGCAGCCGCCCCCCCCTTGAAGCTTTCTTT. The V and J genes are TRBV12-3 or TRBV12-4 and TRBJ1-1; D is unclear. CDR3 length equals 12 residues. Trimming cost V 6 bases and J 7 bases, with 12 bases left between them.

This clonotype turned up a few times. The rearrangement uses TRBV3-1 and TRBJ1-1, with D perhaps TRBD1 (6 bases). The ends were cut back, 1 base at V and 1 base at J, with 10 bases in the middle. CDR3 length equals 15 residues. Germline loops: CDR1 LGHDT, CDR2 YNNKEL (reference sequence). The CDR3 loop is CASSQGAGANTEAFF. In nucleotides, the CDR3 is TGTGCCAGCAGCCAAGGGGCGGGGGCGAACACTGAAGCTTTCTTT.

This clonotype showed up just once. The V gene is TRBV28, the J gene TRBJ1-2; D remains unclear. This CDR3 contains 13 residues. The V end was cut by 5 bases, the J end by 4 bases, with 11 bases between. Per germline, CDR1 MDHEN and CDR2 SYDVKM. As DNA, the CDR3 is TGTGCCAGCAGTCCCGGGCCGAGCTATGGCTACACCTTC. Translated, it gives CASSPGPSYGYTF.

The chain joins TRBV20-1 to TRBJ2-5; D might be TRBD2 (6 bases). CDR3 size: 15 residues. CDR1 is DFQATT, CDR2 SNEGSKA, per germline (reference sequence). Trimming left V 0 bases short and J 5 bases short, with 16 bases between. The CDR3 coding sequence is TGCAGTGCTAGAGAAACTAGCCTTTTTGGGGAGACCCAGTACTTC. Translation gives CSARETSLFGETQYF.

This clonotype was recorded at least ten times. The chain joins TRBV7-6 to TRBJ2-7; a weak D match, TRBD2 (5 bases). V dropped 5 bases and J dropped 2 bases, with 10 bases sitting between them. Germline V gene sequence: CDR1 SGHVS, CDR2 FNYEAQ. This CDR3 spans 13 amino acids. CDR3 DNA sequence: TGTGCCAGCAGCCGGGATTTAACCTACGAGCAGTACTTC. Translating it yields CASSRDLTYEQYF.

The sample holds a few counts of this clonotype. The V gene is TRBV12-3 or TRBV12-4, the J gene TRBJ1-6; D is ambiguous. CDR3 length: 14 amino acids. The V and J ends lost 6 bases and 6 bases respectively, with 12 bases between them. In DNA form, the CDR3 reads TGTGCCAGCAGGCGCGGTAGGGCTAATTCACCCCTCCACTTT. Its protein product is CASRRGRANSPLHF.

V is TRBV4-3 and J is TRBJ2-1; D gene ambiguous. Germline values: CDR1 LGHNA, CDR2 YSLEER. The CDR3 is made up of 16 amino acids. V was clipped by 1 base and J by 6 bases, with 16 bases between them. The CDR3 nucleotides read TGCGCCAGCAGCCAAGTTCGTAAAGGGTTCGGCAATGAGCAGTTCTTC. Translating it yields CASSQVRKGFGNEQFF.

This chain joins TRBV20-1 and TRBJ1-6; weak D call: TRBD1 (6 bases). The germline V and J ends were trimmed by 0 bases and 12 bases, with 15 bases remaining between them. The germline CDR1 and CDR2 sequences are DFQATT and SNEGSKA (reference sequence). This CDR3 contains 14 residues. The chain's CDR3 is CSAREITGNGPLHF. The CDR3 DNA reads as TGCAGTGCTAGAGAGATAACAGGGAACGGACCCCTCCACTTT.

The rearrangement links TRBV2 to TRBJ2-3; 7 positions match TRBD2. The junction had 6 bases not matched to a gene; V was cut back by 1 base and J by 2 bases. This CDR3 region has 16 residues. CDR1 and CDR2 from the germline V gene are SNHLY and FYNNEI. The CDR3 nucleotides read TGTGCCAGCAGTGAAGACCCGGCGGGGGTCACAGATACGCAGTATTTT. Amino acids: CASSEDPAGVTDTQYF.

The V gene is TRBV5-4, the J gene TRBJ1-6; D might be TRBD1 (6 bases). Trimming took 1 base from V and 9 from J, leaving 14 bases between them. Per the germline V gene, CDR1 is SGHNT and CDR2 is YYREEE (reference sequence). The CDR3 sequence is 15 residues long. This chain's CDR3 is CASSLNGQRVSPLHF. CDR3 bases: TGTGCCAGCAGCTTGAACGGACAGAGGGTTTCACCCCTCCACTTT. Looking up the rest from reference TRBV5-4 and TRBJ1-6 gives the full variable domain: ETGVTQSPTHLIKTRGQQVTLRCSSQSGHNTVSWYQQALGQGPQFIFQYYREEENGRGNFPPRFSGLQFPNYSSELNVNALELDDSALYLCASSLNGQRVSPLHFGNGTRLTVT.

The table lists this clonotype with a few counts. The CDR3 region has the DNA TGTGCCAGCAGCGCAGGACAGGGTCCTTACGAGCAGTACTTC. It is translated as CASSAGQGPYEQYF. The V and J genes are TRBV7-2 and TRBJ2-7; TRBD1 aligns across 8 bases. The CDR3 consists of 14 residues. Germline CDR1 and CDR2: SGHTA and FQGNSA. V lost 5 bases to trimming and J lost 4 bases; unmatched junction nucleotides: 7.

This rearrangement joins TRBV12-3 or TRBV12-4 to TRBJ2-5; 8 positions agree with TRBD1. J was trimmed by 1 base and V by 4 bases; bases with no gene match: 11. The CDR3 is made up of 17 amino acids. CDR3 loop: CASSSRVRRGLQETQYF. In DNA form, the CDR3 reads TGTGCCAGCAGTTCCCGGGTGCGCAGGGGGCTCCAAGAGACCCAGTACTTC.

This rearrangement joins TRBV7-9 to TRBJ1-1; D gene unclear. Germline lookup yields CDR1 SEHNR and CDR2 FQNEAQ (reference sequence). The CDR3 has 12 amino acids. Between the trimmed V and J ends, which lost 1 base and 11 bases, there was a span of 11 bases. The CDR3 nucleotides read TGTGCCAGCAGCTTAGGGGGTCTTCGGGCTTTCTTT. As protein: CASSLGGLRAFF.

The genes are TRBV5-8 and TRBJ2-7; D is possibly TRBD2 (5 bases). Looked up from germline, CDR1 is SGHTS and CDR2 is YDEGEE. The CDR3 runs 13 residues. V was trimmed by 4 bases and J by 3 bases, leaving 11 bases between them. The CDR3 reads CASSRAGNYEQYV. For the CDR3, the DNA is TGTGCCAGCAGCAGGGCGGGTAACTACGAGCAGTACGTC.